The clone carrying this T cell receptor beta chain is a singleton in its sample. This entry is derived from a study of blood T cell repertoires in COVID-19. V gave up 5 bases and J gave up 7 bases; unmatched junction bases: 5. This CDR3 comprises 14 residues. CDR1 is MNHEY, CDR2 SMNVEV, per germline (reference sequence). TCRdb keeps only in-frame clones here, not all; method: immunoSEQ multiplex PCR. This sample has over 200,000 clones, with 70% to 85% found just once. Cohort allocation depended upon clinical history that participants reported. The V and J genes are TRBV27 and TRBJ1-4; 9 bases map to TRBD1. The receptor comes from a man aged 55-75 years who had recovered from COVID-19. The sequencing sample was made of PBMCs or T cells enriched from blood (not recorded which). Here the CDR3 reads CASSGQGWGEKLFF. In nucleotides, the CDR3 is TGTGCCAGCAGTGGACAGGGGTGGGGTGAAAAACTGTTTTTT.